This entry lists 5 T cell receptor beta chains sequenced from one sample in a study of CD8 T cells in ankylosing spondylitis. TCRdb reprocessed the 5' RACE reads via MiXCR and lists one record per CDR3 protein. The sample includes 200,000 to 300,000 distinct CDR3 sequences, 7.5% to 9% of them seen just once. The sample comprised blood, either unsorted or a sorted T cell fraction (not recorded which). Every receptor here comes from a male donor with ankylosing spondylitis or in good health (not recorded which).

V usage is TRBV5-1 and J usage is TRBJ2-1, with a tentative D call TRBD1 (5 bases). The germline V and J ends were trimmed by 1 base and 8 bases, with 13 bases remaining between them. The CDR3 is 14 residues long. Germline V CDR1 and CDR2: SGHRS, YFSETQ. The CDR3 loop reads CASSLSSQGYEQFF. The CDR3 bases are TGCGCCAGCAGCTTGTCGTCGCAGGGTTATGAGCAGTTCTTC.

Ten or more counts support this clonotype. This rearrangement joins TRBV18 to TRBJ2-7; D possibly corresponds to TRBD1 (5 bases). Between the trimmed V and J ends, which lost 2 bases and 4 bases, there was a span of 12 bases. Germline lookup yields CDR1 KGHSH and CDR2 LQKENI. This CDR3 is 14 amino acids long. CDR3 sequence: CASSPWAGLYEQYF. DNA of the CDR3: TGTGCCAGCTCACCATGGGCAGGGCTTTACGAGCAGTACTTC.

The chain joins TRBV7-2 to TRBJ1-5; 7 bases match TRBD1. The germline V gene encodes CDR1 SGHTA and CDR2 FQGNSA. The CDR3 loop spans 15 amino acids. Trimming took 4 bases from V and 1 from J; bases not matched to a gene: 4. The CDR3 DNA follows: TGTGCCAGCAGCTCACAGGGGAGGAGCAATCAGCCCCAGCATTTT. It translates to CASSSQGRSNQPQHF.

This clonotype has a count of ten or more. The rearrangement uses TRBV7-9 and TRBJ1-1; D unclear. The germline V gene has CDR1 SEHNR and CDR2 FQNEAQ (reference sequence). Trimming removed 1 base at V and 0 bases at J, with 9 bases between. The CDR3 is 15 amino acids. The chain's CDR3 is CASSLVSGMNTEAFF. Written as DNA, the CDR3 is TGTGCCAGCAGCTTAGTTTCCGGGATGAACACTGAAGCTTTCTTT.

At least ten counts were recorded for this clonotype. The rearrangement links TRBV6-1 to TRBJ2-3; 8 nucleotides match TRBD1. The CDR3 sequence is 14 residues long. Germline trimming cut 6 bases from V and 6 bases from J; bases unmatched to any gene: 8. The V gene's germline CDR1 is MNHNS and CDR2 SASEGT. CDR3 DNA: TGTGCCAGCAGGTCGGACAGGGCTTCGGATACGCAGTATTTT. Encoded protein: CASRSDRASDTQYF.